This T cell receptor (beta chain) was identified during a study of tumor-infiltrating lymphocytes in primary liver carcinoma. Synthesis of TCR beta cDNA was carried out from 500 ng total RNA with a constant-region primer. Sequencing libraries for TCR beta derived from three nested multiplex PCR rounds that used slightly modified ARM-PCR. Primers for the first two PCR rounds were TRBV1-TRBV30 forward primers and a C-beta reverse primer (10 cycles per round). MiXCR was run by TCRdb on the multiplex PCR reads, yielding one entry per CDR3 protein. This sample has roughly 120,000 distinct CDR3 sequences, with around 60% found just once. Unsorted bulk tissue, about 19-30 mg of it, served as the source for co-extraction of RNA and DNA. Chronic HBV infection, which was untreated, was present in the patients. Concerning this clonotype: One end of the junction does not line up with germline, which may come from a read error.

The CDR3 spans 13 residues. Germline V gene lookup returns CDR1 SNHLY and CDR2 FYNNEI. This chain links TRBV2 with TRBJ1-1, with unresolved D. The TCR sequence derives from a woman aged 55-69 years with primary liver carcinoma and hepatitis B virus infection. The sequenced material came from liver tumor tissue from sampling region 3. The subset was: tumor region T3, left-lateral pole. The chain's CDR3 is CASSVQANTEALF. The CDR3 nucleotides are TGTGCCAGCAGTGTGCAGGCGAACACTGAAGCTCTCTTT.